This is a list of T cell receptor beta chains from one sample in a study of PD-1 blockade in classical Hodgkin lymphoma. TCRdb keeps only in-frame clones here, not all; method: immunoSEQ multiplex PCR. The sample lists around 31,000 clones; about 90% were seen once. The material sequenced was CD4+ T cells from blood. The receptor set was obtained from a human donor with classical Hodgkin lymphoma. The CDR3 runs from the conserved cysteine through the conserved F or W. The order of the fields is clone size, J gene, V gene, D gene, CDR3 protein, CDR3 DNA. A D gene is named only where the DNA matches it firmly. Rows give clone size only sometimes, using once, few, many, or a class for an expanded clone.

abundance: .; j_gene: TRBJ2-7; v_gene: TRBV7-6; d_gene: TRBD1; CDR3aa: CASSLAGQGAGEQYF; CDR3nt: TGTGCCAGCAGCTTAGCGGGACAGGGGGCGGGGGAGCAGTACTTC
abundance: .; j_gene: TRBJ1-4; v_gene: TRBV6-5; d_gene: .; CDR3aa: CASSSGAEGEKLFF; CDR3nt: TGTGCCAGCAGTTCAGGGGCTGAGGGTGAAAAACTGTTTTTT
abundance: .; j_gene: TRBJ2-4; v_gene: TRBV7-8; d_gene: .; CDR3aa: CASSPRAQKALGKNIQYF; CDR3nt: TGTGCCAGCAGCCCAAGGGCGCAGAAAGCTTTAGGCAAAAACATTCAGTACTTC
abundance: once; j_gene: TRBJ2-5; v_gene: TRBV4-2; d_gene: TRBD2; CDR3aa: CASSQEASGRGGQETQYF; CDR3nt: TGTGCCAGCAGCCAAGAGGCTAGCGGGAGGGGGGGGCAAGAGACCCAGTACTTC
abundance: .; j_gene: TRBJ1-1; v_gene: TRBV5-6; d_gene: .; CDR3aa: CASSLGPNTEAFF; CDR3nt: TGTGCCAGCAGCTTGGGACCAAACACTGAAGCTTTCTTT
abundance: .; j_gene: TRBJ2-5; v_gene: TRBV18; d_gene: .; CDR3aa: CASSPISGQETQYF; CDR3nt: TGTGCCAGCTCACCGATTTCTGGCCAAGAGACCCAGTACTTC
abundance: .; j_gene: TRBJ2-7; v_gene: TRBV18; d_gene: TRBD2; CDR3aa: CASSPPSGSEYEQYF; CDR3nt: TGTGCCAGCTCACCACCTAGCGGGAGTGAGTACGAGCAGTACTTC
abundance: .; j_gene: TRBJ2-7; v_gene: TRBV30; d_gene: .; CDR3aa: CASVIRTWLEQYF; CDR3nt: TGTGCCTCCGTTATACGGACTTGGCTGGAGCAGTACTTC
abundance: .; j_gene: TRBJ2-1; v_gene: TRBV28; d_gene: .; CDR3aa: CASFRQGHNEQFF; CDR3nt: TGTGCCAGCTTCAGGCAGGGTCACAATGAGCAGTTCTTC
abundance: .; j_gene: TRBJ2-7; v_gene: TRBV28; d_gene: .; CDR3aa: CASSLLMGEQYF; CDR3nt: TGTGCCAGCAGTTTATTAATGGGCGAGCAGTACTTC
abundance: .; j_gene: TRBJ2-7; v_gene: TRBV7-8; d_gene: .; CDR3aa: CASSLRSGLSYEQYF; CDR3nt: TGTGCCAGCAGCTTACGGTCAGGCCTCTCCTACGAGCAGTACTTC
abundance: .; j_gene: TRBJ2-7; v_gene: TRBV7-9; d_gene: TRBD2; CDR3aa: CASSADSGGAYEQYF; CDR3nt: TGTGCCAGCAGCGCAGATAGCGGGGGAGCCTACGAGCAGTACTTC
abundance: once; j_gene: TRBJ2-7; v_gene: TRBV11-2; d_gene: TRBD2; CDR3aa: CASRGGLAAGEWIHEQYF; CDR3nt: TGTGCCAGCAGGGGGGGACTAGCGGCCGGAGAGTGGATACACGAGCAGTACTTC
abundance: .; j_gene: TRBJ1-3; v_gene: TRBV6-5; d_gene: .; CDR3aa: CASSLGALRNTIYF; CDR3nt: TGTGCCAGCAGCCTCGGGGCACTAAGAAACACCATATATTTT
abundance: .; j_gene: TRBJ2-3; v_gene: TRBV29-1; d_gene: TRBD2; CDR3aa: CSAPPGLAGRTDTQYF; CDR3nt: TGCAGCGCCCCCCCGGGACTAGCGGGCCGCACAGATACGCAGTATTTT
abundance: .; j_gene: TRBJ2-3; v_gene: TRBV7-2; d_gene: TRBD2; CDR3aa: CASSWGLAVTDTQYF; CDR3nt: TGTGCCAGCAGCTGGGGACTAGCGGTCACAGATACGCAGTATTTT
abundance: .; j_gene: TRBJ2-5; v_gene: TRBV18; d_gene: .; CDR3aa: CASSPRGSRETQYF; CDR3nt: TGTGCCAGCTCACCAAGGGGGAGTCGAGAGACCCAGTACTTC
abundance: .; j_gene: TRBJ2-1; v_gene: TRBV5-4; d_gene: TRBD2; CDR3aa: CASSSPTSGRYNEQFF; CDR3nt: TGTGCCAGCAGCTCCCCGACTAGCGGGAGGTACAATGAGCAGTTCTTC
abundance: .; j_gene: TRBJ2-7; v_gene: TRBV7-6; d_gene: .; CDR3aa: CASSLAPRGAWDEQYF; CDR3nt: TGTGCCAGCAGCTTAGCGCCCAGGGGGGCTTGGGACGAGCAGTACTTC
abundance: once; j_gene: TRBJ1-5; v_gene: TRBV19; d_gene: .; CDR3aa: CASSNTGTPDQPQHF; CDR3nt: TGTGCCAGTAGTAACACAGGGACCCCTGATCAGCCCCAGCATTTT
abundance: .; j_gene: TRBJ2-3; v_gene: TRBV7-2; d_gene: .; CDR3aa: CASSPLHVRDTQYF; CDR3nt: TGTGCCAGCAGCCCGCTGCACGTCAGAGATACGCAGTATTTT
abundance: .; j_gene: TRBJ2-5; v_gene: TRBV7-2; d_gene: .; CDR3aa: CASTRVEYQETQYF; CDR3nt: TGTGCCAGCACCCGCGTAGAGTACCAAGAGACCCAGTACTTC
abundance: .; j_gene: TRBJ1-4; v_gene: TRBV6-1; d_gene: TRBD1; CDR3aa: CASRQGGNEKLFF; CDR3nt: TGTGCCAGCCGACAGGGGGGAAATGAAAAACTGTTTTTT
abundance: .; j_gene: TRBJ1-4; v_gene: TRBV5-1; d_gene: .; CDR3aa: CASSLALAQDEKLFF; CDR3nt: TGCGCCAGCAGCCTGGCCTTGGCTCAAGATGAAAAACTGTTTTTT
abundance: .; j_gene: TRBJ2-7; v_gene: TRBV10-1; d_gene: TRBD2; CDR3aa: CASSEKGLAYYEQYF; CDR3nt: TGCGCCAGCAGTGAGAAGGGACTAGCTTACTACGAGCAGTACTTC
abundance: .; j_gene: TRBJ1-4; v_gene: TRBV5-6; d_gene: .; CDR3aa: CASSRRGIEKLFF; CDR3nt: TGTGCCAGCAGCCGGAGGGGAATTGAAAAACTGTTTTTT
abundance: few; j_gene: TRBJ2-1; v_gene: TRBV2; d_gene: .; CDR3aa: CASSTDETGVF; CDR3nt: TGTGCCAGCAGTACGGACGAAACGGGGGTCTTC
abundance: .; j_gene: TRBJ1-5; v_gene: TRBV6-5; d_gene: .; CDR3aa: CASTDSNQPQHF; CDR3nt: TGTGCCAGCACCGATAGCAATCAGCCCCAGCATTTT